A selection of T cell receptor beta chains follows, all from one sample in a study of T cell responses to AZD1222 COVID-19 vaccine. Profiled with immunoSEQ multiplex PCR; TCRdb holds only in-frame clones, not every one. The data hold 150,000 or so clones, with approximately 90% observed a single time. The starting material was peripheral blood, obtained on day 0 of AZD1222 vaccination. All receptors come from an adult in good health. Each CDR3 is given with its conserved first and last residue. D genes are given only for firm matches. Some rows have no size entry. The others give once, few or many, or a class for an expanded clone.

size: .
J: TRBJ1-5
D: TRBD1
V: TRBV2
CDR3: CASALSRGNQPQHF
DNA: TGTGCCAGCGCCCTAAGCAGGGGGAATCAGCCCCAGCATTTT

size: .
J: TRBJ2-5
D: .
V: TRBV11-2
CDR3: CASSLGTKMQETQYF
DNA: TGTGCCAGCAGCTTAGGGACAAAAATGCAAGAGACCCAGTACTTC

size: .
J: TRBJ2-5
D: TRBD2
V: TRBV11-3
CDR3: CASSSPGGEETQYF
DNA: TGTGCCAGCAGCTCCCCGGGAGGGGAAGAGACCCAGTACTTC

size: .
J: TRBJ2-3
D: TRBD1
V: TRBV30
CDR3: CAWSQGAQPRDTQYF
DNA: TGTGCCTGGAGCCAGGGGGCCCAACCGAGGGATACGCAGTATTTT

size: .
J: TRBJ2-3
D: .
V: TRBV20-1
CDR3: CSPRADTQYF
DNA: TGCAGTCCCCGCGCAGATACGCAGTATTTT

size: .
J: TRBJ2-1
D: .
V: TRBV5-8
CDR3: CASSLEGYYNEQFF
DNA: TGTGCCAGCAGCCTGGAGGGATACTACAATGAGCAGTTCTTC

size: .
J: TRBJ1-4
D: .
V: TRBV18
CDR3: CASSSRGHLEKLFF
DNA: TGTGCCAGCTCTTCGCGAGGACACCTAGAAAAACTGTTTTTT

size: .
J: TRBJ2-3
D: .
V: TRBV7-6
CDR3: CASSLLPGVPDTQYF
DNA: TGTGCCAGCAGCTTATTACCGGGAGTTCCCGATACGCAGTATTTT

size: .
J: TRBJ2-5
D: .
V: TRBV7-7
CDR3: CASSPRRSAETQYF
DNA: TGTGCTAGCAGCCCGAGAAGGAGCGCGGAGACCCAGTACTTC

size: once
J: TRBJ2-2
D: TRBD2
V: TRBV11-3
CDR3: CASSYRSGRGTGELFF
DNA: TGTGCCAGCAGCTACCGTAGCGGGAGGGGCACCGGGGAGCTGTTTTTT